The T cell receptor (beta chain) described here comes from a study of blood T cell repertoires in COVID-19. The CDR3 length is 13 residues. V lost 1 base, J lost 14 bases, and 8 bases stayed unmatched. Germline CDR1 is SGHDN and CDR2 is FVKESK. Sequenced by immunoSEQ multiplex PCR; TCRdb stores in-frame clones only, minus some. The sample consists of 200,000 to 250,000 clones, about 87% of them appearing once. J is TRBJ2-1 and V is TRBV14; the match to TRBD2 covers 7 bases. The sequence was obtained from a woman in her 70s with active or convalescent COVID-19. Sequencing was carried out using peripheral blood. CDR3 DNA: TGTGCCAGCAGCCAAGTACCGTCGGGGGGAAAGTTCTTC. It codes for CASSQVPSGGKFF.